A selection of T cell receptor beta chains follows, all from one sample in a study of blood T cells in healthy people across ages. TCRdb re-called the 5' RACE reads with MiXCR, one entry per CDR3 protein. In the table there are 550,000 to 700,000 distinct CDR3 sequences, about 26% of which are singletons. Sequences were obtained from blood. These receptors all come from a woman aged 70-85 years in good health. Both conserved end residues are trimmed from each CDR3.

v_gene	CDR3aa
TRBV29-1	SVVDRLYGYT
TRBV3-1	ASSQGAGRGNTEAF
TRBV5-1	ASSLDGAPSYEQY
TRBV29-1	SGGVTGTRSQY
TRBV2	ASSLDASGSEQY
TRBV6-5	ASSYSSGVTEAF
TRBV7-9	ASSLGYAREQF
TRBV9	ASSVMGGPGNEQF
TRBV20-1	SASGSATNEKLF
TRBV7-2	ASSPAAGAPYEQY
TRBV20-1	SATPFRTDTQY
TRBV6-2/TRBV6-3	ASRVVGTDTQY
TRBV7-9	ASSEWDRANYGYT
TRBV9	ASSPPGTSGNEQF
TRBV10-3	AISATGRETQY
TRBV28	ASSLPGTATNEKLF
TRBV20-1	SATPRGPDYGYT
TRBV29-1	SVEVAGGPYEQF
TRBV7-2	ASSRSVPRGSTDTQY
TRBV6-5	ASSYQGIHEQY
TRBV20-1	SARGPWGGGTGNTIY
TRBV4-1	ASSQDPKGDGANVLT